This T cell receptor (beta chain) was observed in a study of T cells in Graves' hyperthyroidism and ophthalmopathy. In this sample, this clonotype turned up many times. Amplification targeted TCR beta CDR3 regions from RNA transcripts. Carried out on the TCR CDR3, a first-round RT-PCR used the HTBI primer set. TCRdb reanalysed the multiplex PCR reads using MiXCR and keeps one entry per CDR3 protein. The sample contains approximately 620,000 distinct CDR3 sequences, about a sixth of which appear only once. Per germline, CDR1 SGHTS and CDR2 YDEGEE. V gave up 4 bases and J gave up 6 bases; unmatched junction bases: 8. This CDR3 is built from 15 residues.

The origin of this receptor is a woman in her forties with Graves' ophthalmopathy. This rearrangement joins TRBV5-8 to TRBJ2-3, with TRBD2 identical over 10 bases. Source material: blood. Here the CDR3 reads CASSRRTGLADTQYF. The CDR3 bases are TGTGCCAGCAGCCGGAGGACGGGACTAGCGGATACGCAGTATTTT.